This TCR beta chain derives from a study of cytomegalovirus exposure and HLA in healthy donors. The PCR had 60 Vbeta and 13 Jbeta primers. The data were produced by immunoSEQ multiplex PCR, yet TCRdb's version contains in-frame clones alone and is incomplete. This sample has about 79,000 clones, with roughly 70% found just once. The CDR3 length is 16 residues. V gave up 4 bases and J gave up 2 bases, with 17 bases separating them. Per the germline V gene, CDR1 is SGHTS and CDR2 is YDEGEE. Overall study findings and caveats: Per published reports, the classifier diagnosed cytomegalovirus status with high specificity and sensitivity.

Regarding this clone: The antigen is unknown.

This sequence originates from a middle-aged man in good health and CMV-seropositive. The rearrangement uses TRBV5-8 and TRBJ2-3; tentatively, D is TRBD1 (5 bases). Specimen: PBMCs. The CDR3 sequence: CASSLLGQGTTDTQYF. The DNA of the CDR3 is TGTGCCAGCAGCCTCTTAGGTCAGGGCACCACAGATACGCAGTATTTT.